This TCR beta chain was recovered during a study of regulatory T cells in long-lasting Graves disease (dated by TCRdb to 2020 to 2022). As for the study more broadly: Persistent Graves' disease was defined as antithyroid drug treatment for over 5 years with persistently positive TSH receptor autoantibodies. This study used TCR sequencing and RNA sequencing of peripheral blood to compare persistent Graves' disease patients against newly diagnosed Graves' disease patients. The study took place in China and was registered as a clinical trial. A total of around 33 samples were covered by TCR sequencing, comprising 13 persistent and around 20 newly diagnosed Graves' disease patients. In the clinical cohort, patients with persistent Graves' disease had used antithyroid drugs for an average of about 10.3 years. The full study reports these points: A larger number of public clonotypes was shared among persistent patients (around 2,500) than among newly diagnosed patients (over 850). As a limitation, the authors acknowledged that the small sample size may reduce accuracy. Sequencing and analysis were restricted to the TCR beta chain. Preferential use of TRBV28, TRBJ1-2 and TRBJ2-5 was observed in persistent disease, whereas TRBV20-1 and TRBJ2-1 were favored in newly diagnosed disease. Only peripheral blood was studied, because thyroid tissue, the primary lesion, was inaccessible. Persistent Graves' disease patients showed lower TCR Shannon entropy and fewer highly expanded clones than newly diagnosed patients, suggesting clonal expansion.

The receptor library was made with multiplex PCR. For sequencing, an Illumina HiSeq 4000 was employed. CDR3 regions were amplified by Arm-PCR with iRepertoire HTBI primers to construct TCR beta libraries. Before sequencing, the PCR products underwent gel purification. Per the original workflow: Across samples, 62 TRBV and 15 or so TRBJ segments were identified and used for gene usage analysis of CDR3 amino acid clonotypes. COPE and FqMerger were used to merge filtered high-quality paired reads into contigs. BLAST was used to align contigs to the IMGT TRBV, TRBD and TRBJ reference genes, and CDR3 was defined following IMGT. Any clonotype with a frequency above 0.1% was counted as a highly expanded clone. Shannon entropy was used to measure repertoire diversity, and the Gini coefficient was used to measure V-J evenness. A clonotype found in more than one individual was treated as public. The raw public data were reprocessed by TCRdb itself: fastp quality trimming at Q25, MiXCR clonotype calling, in-frame beta chains only. Each CDR3 protein gets just one entry, which takes the most common genes and DNA from the rows behind it. The V and J calls reflect TCRdb's pipeline rather than the authors' work. Recorded for this sample are a few hundred thousand distinct CDR3 sequences; roughly a fifth of them occurred a single time. Approximately 53% of the sample goes to the ten largest clones.

This clonotype was seen only a few times. Its antigen is not yet known. No base qualities exist here, and no much larger clone lies one base off it. The time point label, read with the paper, signifies: persistent/refractory GD, antithyroid drugs over 5 years with positive TRAb. For both TCR sequencing and RNA sequencing, RNA was extracted from PBMCs in TRIzol. The diagnosis of Graves' disease was made according to American Thyroid Association guidelines. Patients were recruited from an endocrinology department in Xi'an, China. Each patient gave approximately 8.8 milliliters of peripheral blood, collected in an EDTA anticoagulant tube. Ficoll Paque Plus density gradient separation was used to isolate PBMCs, and no additional T cell sorting was done. An Agilent 2100 Bioanalyzer and agarose gel were used to assess RNA quality, and a NanoDrop 2000 was used to measure RNA concentration. Taken from cysteine to phenylalanine, the CDR3 has 16 residues. The retained sequence is limited to the CDR3, 48 bases, with the frame set at the first base. V is reduced by 3 bases and J by 1 base, leaving a spacing of 15 bases between them. The germline V gene encodes CDR1 LNHDA and CDR2 SQIVND (reference sequence).

The sequence links TRBV19 to TRBJ2-5; no D gene call is confident. The TCR sequence derives from a female donor with Graves disease. The specimen was peripheral blood mononuclear cells (PBMCs), collected when the disease was refractory, from a patient treated with antithyroid drugs. In nucleotide form, the sequence is TGTGCCAGTAGTATTTCGAGTCAGACCCGCCAAGAGACCCAGTACTTC. This is translated as CASSISSQTRQETQYF.